These 23 T cell receptor beta chains share one sample of origin, sequenced in a study of blood T cells in healthy people across ages. Primers used in a second PCR of roughly 6 to 12 cycles were a sample-barcoded 5' primer and a J-beta primer mix. TCRdb redid the calling of the 5' RACE reads with MiXCR, one entry per CDR3 protein. The sample shows almost 1 million distinct CDR3 sequences, roughly half of them seen only once. The specimen was blood. The origin of the receptors is a woman aged 55-69 years in good health.

V and J are TRBV3-1 and TRBJ2-3, with a weak D call TRBD1 (6 bases). CDR3 size: 17 residues. Deletions cut 5 bases from V and 3 bases from J, with 21 bases between. The germline V gene encodes CDR1 LGHDT and CDR2 YNNKEL (reference sequence). The CDR3 DNA is TGTGCCAGCAGCGGGGGCTTGGGGAAAGTAAGGACAGATACGCAGTATTTT. It yields the protein CASSGGLGKVRTDTQYF.

This clonotype was recorded once. A much more abundant neighbour one base away suggests this may be a read error. The V call is TRBV28, the J call TRBJ2-7; no definite D call. The germline CDR1 and CDR2 sequences are MDHEN and SYDVKM. V shed 7 bases and J shed 5 bases, with 9 bases lying between them. The CDR3 loop spans 11 amino acids. The CDR3 DNA reads TGTGCCAGCAAAAAGAACGACGAGCAGTACTTC. Translation gives CASKKNDEQYF.

The V gene is TRBV6-1, the J gene TRBJ2-4; 7 nucleotides line up with TRBD2. The J call may be mistaken, given a closer DNA end match to TRBJ2-7. Germline CDR1 is MNHNS and CDR2 is SASEGT. The length of the CDR3 is 18 residues. The CDR3 loop is CASTGPDPAGVLTYEQYF. The CDR3 region has the DNA TGTGCCAGCACAGGCCCTGACCCCGCGGGAGTCCTAACCTACGAGCAGTACTTC.

The chain employs TRBV7-2 and TRBJ1-4; D ambiguous. The CDR3 loop spans 16 amino acids. Germline assignment: CDR1 SGHTA and CDR2 FQGNSA. V lost 4 bases and J lost 3, with 15 bases in between. CDR3 in DNA: TGTGCCAGCAGCTCCTCAGGACGGATCCCTAATGAAAAACTGTTTTTT. Protein product: CASSSSGRIPNEKLFF.

This chain joins TRBV12-3 or TRBV12-4 and TRBJ2-1; no clear D gene. CDR3 length equals 14 residues. Trimming stripped 5 bases from V and 8 bases from J, with 16 bases between. The CDR3 here is CASSRPIRADEQFF. CDR3 DNA: TGTGCCAGCAGTAGGCCTATCAGAGCCGATGAGCAGTTCTTC.

The chain joins TRBV12-3 or TRBV12-4 to TRBJ1-2; 9 nucleotides agree with TRBD1. CDR3 length: 15 residues. V was pared by 5 bases and J by 8 bases, with 12 bases of the junction left unmatched. The CDR3 DNA sequence: TGTGCCAGCAGTCCATGGGACAGGGCGAAAGAGGGCTACACCTTC. Its translation is CASSPWDRAKEGYTF.

The rearrangement uses TRBV18 and TRBJ2-5; TRBD1 agrees at 7 bases. The CDR3 loop spans 15 amino acids. Germline-derived CDR1 and CDR2 are KGHSH and LQKENI. Trimming at V came to 2 bases and at J to 4 bases, leaving 7 bases not matched to a gene. The CDR3 sequence: CASSPGDRASETQYF. The DNA of the CDR3 is TGTGCCAGCTCACCAGGTGACAGGGCGTCAGAGACCCAGTACTTC. Looking up the rest from reference TRBV18 and TRBJ2-5 gives the full variable domain: NAGVMQNPRHLVRRRGQEARLRCSPMKGHSHVYWYRQLPEEGLKFMVYLQKENIIDESGMPKERFSAEFPKEGPSILRIQQVVRGDSAAYFCASSPGDRASETQYFGPGTRLLVL.

The chain links TRBV29-1 to TRBJ2-1; D call uncertain. V lost 4 bases and J 4 bases, leaving 11 bases between the germline ends. Germline-derived CDR1 and CDR2 are SQVTM and ANQGSEA. The CDR3 length is 13 residues. CDR3 amino acids: CSVGGDEYNEQFF. CDR3 DNA: TGCAGCGTTGGGGGTGACGAGTACAATGAGCAGTTCTTC.

V usage is TRBV6-1 and J usage is TRBJ2-1; 7 positions match TRBD2. The J segment lost 3 bases and the V segment lost 7 bases, leaving 9 bases of the junction unmatched. The CDR3 extends over 15 amino acids. The germline V gene has CDR1 MNHNS and CDR2 SASEGT. The CDR3 loop is CASNVGGGRYNEQFF. The CDR3 nucleotides are TGTGCCAGCAACGTAGGCGGGGGACGCTACAATGAGCAGTTCTTC.

As concerns this clonotype: A much larger clone lies one base from this, so it may be a read error. The V gene is TRBV27, the J gene TRBJ2-5; tentative D call: TRBD1 (6 bases). Trimming removed 8 bases from V and 1 base from J, with 14 bases in between. Germline loops: CDR1 MNHEY, CDR2 SMNVEV (reference sequence). The CDR3 has 14 residues. CDR3 residues: CASGPRQAQETQYF. CDR3 in DNA: TGTGCCAGCGGCCCCAGACAGGCCCAAGAGACCCAGTACTTC.

This clonotype was counted between two and nine times. The rearrangement links TRBV28 to TRBJ2-5; 8 positions agree with TRBD2. The assigned J gene may be wrong: the sequence end matches TRBJ2-7 better. CDR3 size: 14 residues. Per the germline V gene, CDR1 is MDHEN and CDR2 is SYDVKM. In DNA form, the CDR3 reads TGTGCCAGCAGCCCACACGGGACTAGCTACGAGCAGTACTTC. Protein product: CASSPHGTSYEQYF.

V and J are TRBV5-1 and TRBJ1-6; no clear D. The V gene's germline CDR1 is SGHRS and CDR2 YFSETQ. V lost 0 bases to trimming and J lost 9 bases, with 10 bases between them. The CDR3 length is 14 residues. The chain's CDR3 is CASSLDARVSPLHF. The CDR3, as DNA: TGCGCCAGCAGCTTGGACGCCAGAGTTTCACCCCTCCACTTT.

This clonotype has a handful of counts. The V and J genes are TRBV29-1 and TRBJ2-5, with D tentatively TRBD2 (6 bases). The V end lost 7 bases, the J end lost 3 bases, and 12 bases lay between the germline ends. The CDR3 totals 12 residues. CDR1 and CDR2 from the germline V gene are SQVTM and ANQGSEA. CDR3: CSDRDSEETQYF. The CDR3 DNA reads as TGCAGCGACCGGGACTCTGAAGAGACCCAGTACTTC.

The chain couples TRBV10-1 to TRBJ2-3; no reliable D call. Germline CDR1 WNHNN, CDR2 SYGVQD (reference sequence). Trimming took 7 bases from V and 2 from J, leaving 10 bases between them. This CDR3 is built from 13 residues. The CDR3 coding sequence is TGCGCCAGCAACTGGGCCACCACAGATACGCAGTATTTT. This gives the protein CASNWATTDTQYF.

The sample holds one count of this clonotype. V is TRBV28 and J is TRBJ2-3, with TRBD1 matching 8 bases. The CDR3 loop spans 14 amino acids. Trimming removed 6 bases from V and 5 bases from J; junction bases left unmatched: 7. CDR1 MDHEN and CDR2 SYDVKM come from the germline V gene. The CDR3 reads CASRHQGAGDTQYF. CDR3 sequence (DNA): TGTGCCAGCAGGCATCAGGGGGCGGGAGATACGCAGTATTTT.

The chain links TRBV18 to TRBJ2-3, with D hard to call. This CDR3 is built from 14 residues. The germline gives CDR1 KGHSH, CDR2 LQKENI. Trimming removed 3 bases at V and 0 bases at J, with 7 bases between. The CDR3 reads CASSPGVSTDTQYF. CDR3 DNA: TGTGCCAGCTCACCTGGGGTTAGCACAGATACGCAGTATTTT.

This clonotype has ten or more counts. The gene calls are TRBV4-2 and TRBJ2-5, with D perhaps TRBD2 (5 bases). Germline V gene data show CDR1 as LGHNA and CDR2 as YNFKEQ. The V end was cut by 2 bases, the J end by 5 bases, with 9 bases between. This CDR3 is 13 amino acids long. The CDR3 loop reads CASSQNRGETQYF. Here the CDR3 DNA reads TGTGCCAGCAGCCAAAATAGAGGGGAGACCCAGTACTTC.

This chain uses TRBV6-5 with TRBJ1-2, with TRBD1 as a possible D gene (5 bases). The V and J ends lost 0 bases and 7 bases respectively, with 15 bases between them. CDR1 and CDR2 (germline): MNHEY, SVGAGI. The CDR3 has 15 residues. The CDR3 nucleotides are TGTGCCAGCAGTTACTCGGGGACGGTAACTATTGGCTACACCTTC. Protein product: CASSYSGTVTIGYTF.

The rearrangement links TRBV20-1 to TRBJ2-5; no reliable D call. This CDR3 is built from 15 residues. The germline gives CDR1 DFQATT, CDR2 SNEGSKA (reference sequence). V was trimmed by 0 bases and J by 1 base, leaving 12 bases between them. Here the CDR3 reads CSARDGRSSQETQYF. The CDR3 nucleotides read TGCAGTGCTAGAGATGGGCGGAGCAGCCAAGAGACCCAGTACTTC.

V and J are TRBV12-3 or TRBV12-4 and TRBJ2-7; perhaps TRBD1 as D (5 bases). This CDR3 is 14 amino acids long. Trimming took 2 bases from V and 3 from J, leaving 11 bases between them. CDR3 protein: CASSLSGHIYEQYF. The CDR3 nucleotides read TGTGCCAGCAGTTTAAGTGGACACATCTACGAGCAGTACTTC.

V usage is TRBV2 and J usage is TRBJ1-2; D is unclear. Per the germline V gene, CDR1 is SNHLY and CDR2 is FYNNEI. The CDR3 is 13 amino acids. Trimming took off 7 bases at V and 5 bases at J, with 14 bases between the two ends. CDR3 DNA: TGTGCCAGCAACCCCGGCATGATGTATGGCTACACCTTC. This translates into CASNPGMMYGYTF.

V usage is TRBV20-1 and J usage is TRBJ2-1; 12 nucleotides line up with TRBD2. With V trimmed by 5 bases and J by 6 bases, 5 bases remained unmatched. CDR1 is DFQATT, CDR2 SNEGSKA, per germline (reference sequence). The CDR3 sequence is 14 residues long. The CDR3: CSAWTSGKRNEQFF. The CDR3 DNA reads as TGCAGTGCTTGGACTAGCGGGAAACGCAATGAGCAGTTCTTC.

Concerning this clonotype: This clone may be a read error of a much larger clone one base away. The CDR3 region is CSAGARGNYGYTF. The CDR3 DNA is TGCAGCGCCGGGGCAAGGGGTAACTATGGCTACACCTTC. The V and J genes are TRBV29-1 and TRBJ1-2; tentatively, D is TRBD1 (5 bases). Trimming removed 7 bases at V and 1 base at J, with 13 bases between. The germline V gene has CDR1 SQVTM and CDR2 ANQGSEA. The length of the CDR3 is 13 residues.